This TCR beta chain was recorded in a study of T-cell memory formation after mild COVID-19. Study summary: TCR clusters mostly belonged to single donors.

Study-level findings and limits: CD4+ contracting clones were mainly CM and EM; CD8+ ones, EMRA. Day 15 to 85 contractors were CD4/CD8 balanced; later expanders leaned CD4+.

Sample barcodes and UMIs were carried by the TCR alpha and TCR beta cDNA libraries that 5'RACE generated with constant-segment primers. TCRdb re-analysed the 5' RACE reads in MiXCR, keeping a single row per CDR3 protein. The data show almost 250,000 distinct CDR3 sequences, with roughly 15% seen just once and about 2% held by the top ten. V lost 3 bases and J lost 5; bases outside the gene matches: 7. The CDR3 runs 15 residues. The germline V gene has CDR1 DFQATT and CDR2 SNEGSKA (reference sequence). A remark on this clonotype: No antigen is known for it.

The genes are TRBV20-1 and TRBJ2-1; 10 bases fit TRBD2. Source material: PBMCs or a T cell subset sorted from them (not recorded which). The clonotype comes from an adult woman who had mild COVID-19 (a few samples of this study predate the infection). Cell type and time point are not known. CDR3: CSARQTSGSNNEQFF. The CDR3 DNA sequence: TGCAGTGCTAGGCAGACTAGCGGGTCGAACAATGAGCAGTTCTTC.